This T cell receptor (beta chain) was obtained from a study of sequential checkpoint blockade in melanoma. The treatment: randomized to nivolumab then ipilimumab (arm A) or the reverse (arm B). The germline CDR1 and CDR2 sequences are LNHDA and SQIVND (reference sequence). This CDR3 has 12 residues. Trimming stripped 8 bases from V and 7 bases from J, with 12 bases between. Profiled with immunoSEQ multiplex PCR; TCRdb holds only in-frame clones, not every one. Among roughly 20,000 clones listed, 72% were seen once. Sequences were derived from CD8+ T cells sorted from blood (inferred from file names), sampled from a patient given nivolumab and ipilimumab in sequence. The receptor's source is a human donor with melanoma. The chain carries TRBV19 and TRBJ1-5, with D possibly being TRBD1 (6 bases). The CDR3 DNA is TGTGCCAGTTCCGGAAGGGGGCAGCCCCAGCATTTT. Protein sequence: CASSGRGQPQHF.